A single sample is the source of the 5 T cell receptor beta chains below, sequenced in a study of shared clonotypes between healthy human individuals. Naive CD8 cells comprised CD45RO-negative, CCR7-positively selected cells, excluding terminally differentiated effector memory CD45RA+ cells. Only in-frame clones appear in the TCRdb table, and some are missing; sequencing was by immunoSEQ multiplex PCR. The sample includes hundreds of thousands of clones, roughly 94% of them seen just once. Sequenced sample: naive CD8+ T cells sorted from blood. The receptors originated from a man aged 25-45 years in good health.

V gene TRBV7-9 combines with J gene TRBJ2-7; D is perhaps TRBD1 (6 bases). The CDR3 spans 17 residues. Deletions cut 3 bases from V and 2 bases from J, with 20 bases between. Germline CDR1 is SEHNR and CDR2 is FQNEAQ (reference sequence). The DNA of the CDR3 is TGTGCCAGCAGCTTGCTATCAAGGAGCGACAGGCCCTACGAGCAGTACTTC. The encoded protein is CASSLLSRSDRPYEQYF.

The chain recombines TRBV5-1 with TRBJ2-1; D possibly matches TRBD1 or TRBD2 (6 bases each). This CDR3 has 12 amino acids. V was cut by 8 bases and J by 9 bases, with 15 bases left in between. Germline-derived CDR1 and CDR2 are SGHRS and YFSETQ. The CDR3 is CASMGGDPEQFF. In nucleotides, the CDR3 is TGCGCCAGTATGGGGGGCGACCCTGAGCAGTTCTTC.

This chain connects TRBV7-9 to TRBJ1-5, with D possibly matching TRBD1 (5 bases). CDR1 and CDR2 from the germline V gene are SEHNR and FQNEAQ (reference sequence). The CDR3 totals 12 residues. V was cut by 5 bases and J by 5 bases, with 7 bases left in between. In nucleotides, the CDR3 is TGTGCCAGCAGCCGGGGGGATCAGCCCCAGCATTTT. Translated: CASSRGDQPQHF.

The genes are TRBV10-2 and TRBJ2-1; perhaps TRBD1 as D (6 bases). The V gene's germline CDR1 is WSHSY and CDR2 SAAADI. CDR3 size: 14 residues. Trimming took 4 bases from V and 3 from J, leaving 10 bases between them. CDR3 DNA: TGCGCCAGCAGTGTGGGGGCCAACTACAATGAGCAGTTCTTC. Its protein product is CASSVGANYNEQFF.

The chain links TRBV6-1 to TRBJ2-7; D remains unclear. Germline V gene lookup returns CDR1 MNHNS and CDR2 SASEGT. The CDR3 sequence is 15 residues long. V was cut by 2 bases and J by 7 bases, with 18 bases left in between. CDR3: CASSEWAGSPGEQYF. CDR3 DNA sequence: TGTGCCAGCAGTGAATGGGCAGGCAGTCCGGGTGAGCAGTACTTC.